This T cell receptor beta chain was documented in a study of blood T cells in healthy people across ages. Study-level points and caveats: The study lacked donor CMV status, which possibly confounded expanded clonotype changes. Any conclusive comparison of naive versus antigen-experienced cells was prevented by using unsorted PBMCs.

Then a second PCR, running about 6 to 12 cycles, was carried out with a sample-barcoded 5' primer and a J-beta primer mix. A template-switch adaptor that had 12 random nucleotides put a tag on each cDNA molecule. MiXCR was run by TCRdb on the 5' RACE reads, yielding one entry per CDR3 protein. The top ten clones hold around 13% of a sample with about 1.1 million distinct CDR3 sequences, more than 30% of them seen once. No fewer than 5.5 micrograms of total RNA were isolated from every sample. As concerns this clonotype: Its antigen is still unknown.

This CDR3 is 13 amino acids long. Germline V lookup: CDR1 ENHRY, CDR2 SYGVKD. Between the trimmed V and J ends, which lost 11 bases and 3 bases, there was a span of 16 bases. The chain combines TRBV10-3 with TRBJ1-1; no firm D call. The sample taken for sequencing was blood. The TCR comes from a man younger than 35 in good health. This CDR3 reads CAGRGGRDTEAFF. The CDR3 DNA reads TGTGCCGGACGGGGAGGAAGGGACACTGAAGCTTTCTTT.